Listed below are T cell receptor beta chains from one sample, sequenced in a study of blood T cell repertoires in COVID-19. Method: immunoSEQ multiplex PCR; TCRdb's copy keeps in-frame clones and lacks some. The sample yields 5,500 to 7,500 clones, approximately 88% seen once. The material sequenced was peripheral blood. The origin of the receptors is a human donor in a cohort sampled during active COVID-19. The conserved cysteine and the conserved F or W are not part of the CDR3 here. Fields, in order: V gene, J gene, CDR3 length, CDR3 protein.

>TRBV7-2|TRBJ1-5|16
ASSPRRGTGGLHQPQH
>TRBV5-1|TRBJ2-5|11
ASSFSGGETQY
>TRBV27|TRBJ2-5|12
ASRRDTFEETQY
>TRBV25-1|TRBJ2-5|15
ASSDPRMSGTMETQY
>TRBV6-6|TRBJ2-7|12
ASSPTDRSYEQY
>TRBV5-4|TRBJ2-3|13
ASSKGGAGTDTQY
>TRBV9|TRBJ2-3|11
ASSVVQSDTQY
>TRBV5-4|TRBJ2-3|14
ASSQGTESSTDTQY
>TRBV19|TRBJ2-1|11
ASSRRGENEQF
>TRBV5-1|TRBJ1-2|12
ASSTGTGAPGYT
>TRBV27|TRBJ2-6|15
ASSYLSGSSGANVLT
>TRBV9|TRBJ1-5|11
ASSGGLGQPQH
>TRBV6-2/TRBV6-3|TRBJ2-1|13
ASSYFGRPYNEQF
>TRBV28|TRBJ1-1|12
ASSLQGENTEAF
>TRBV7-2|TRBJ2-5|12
ASSPQGIGETQY
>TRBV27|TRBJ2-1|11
ASSLNRGREQF
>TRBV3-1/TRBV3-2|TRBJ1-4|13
ASSLIDRGGEKLF
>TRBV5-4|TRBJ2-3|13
ASSLGGRATDTQY
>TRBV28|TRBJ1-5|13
ASSSQGALDQPRH
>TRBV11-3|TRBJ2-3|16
ASSLEGLADTRADTQY
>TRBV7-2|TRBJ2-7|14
ASSLVVLAGGGEQY
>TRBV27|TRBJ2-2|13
ASSPGTANTGELF
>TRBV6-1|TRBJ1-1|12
ASSEVRMETEAF
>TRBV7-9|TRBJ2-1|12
ASSVQGHTNEQF
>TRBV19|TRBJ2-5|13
ASSIGPGLAETQY
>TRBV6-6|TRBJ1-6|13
ASSYESSYNSPLH
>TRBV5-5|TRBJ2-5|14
ASSLGGQGSGETQY
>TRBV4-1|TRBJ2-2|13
ASSQDQGTTGELF
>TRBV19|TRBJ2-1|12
ASSQPGEGSEQF
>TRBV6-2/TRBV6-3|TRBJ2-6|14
ASSPGHNSGANVLT
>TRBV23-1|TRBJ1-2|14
ASIPKAGVRDVGYT
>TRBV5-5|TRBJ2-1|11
ASSYGVYNEQF
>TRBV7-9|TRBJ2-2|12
ASSLSSEGGELF
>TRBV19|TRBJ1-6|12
ASRRTETSSPLH
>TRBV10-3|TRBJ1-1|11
AIERGLNTEAF
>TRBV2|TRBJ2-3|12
ASSDRLVADTQY
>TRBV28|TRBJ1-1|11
AIRGPWGTEAF
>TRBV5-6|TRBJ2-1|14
ASSLVIATPLNEQF
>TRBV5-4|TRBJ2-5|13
ASSSNQGYQETQY
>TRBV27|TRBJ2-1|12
ASSVGAPINEQF
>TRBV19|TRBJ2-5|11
APARRFQETQY
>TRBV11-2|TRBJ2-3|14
ASSFSAGAPTDTQY
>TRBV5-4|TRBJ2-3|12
ASSFRGSTDTQY
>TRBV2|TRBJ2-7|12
ASSTTSGVLEQY
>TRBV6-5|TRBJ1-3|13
ATNFGGSSGNTIY